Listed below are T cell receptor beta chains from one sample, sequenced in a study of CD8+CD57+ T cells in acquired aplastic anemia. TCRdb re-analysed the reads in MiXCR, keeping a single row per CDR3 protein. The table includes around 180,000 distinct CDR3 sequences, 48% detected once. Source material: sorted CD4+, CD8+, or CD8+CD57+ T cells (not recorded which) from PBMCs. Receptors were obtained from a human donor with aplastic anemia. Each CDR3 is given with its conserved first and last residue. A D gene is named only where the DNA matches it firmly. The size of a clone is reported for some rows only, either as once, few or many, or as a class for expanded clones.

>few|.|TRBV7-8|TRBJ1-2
CASSAMVHYGYTF
TGTGCCAGCAGCGCTATGGTCCACTATGGCTACACCTTC
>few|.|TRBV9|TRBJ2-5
CASSVGTGQQETQYF
TGTGCCAGCAGCGTAGGAACCGGGCAACAAGAGACCCAGTACTTC
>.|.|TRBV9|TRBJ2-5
CASSVPETQYF
TGTGCCAGCAGCGTCCCGGAGACCCAGTACTTC
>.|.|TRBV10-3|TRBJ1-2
CAIRESPPLYGYTF
TGTGCCATCAGAGAATCGCCGCCCCTCTATGGCTACACCTTC
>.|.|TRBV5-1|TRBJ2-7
CASSLRDGTYEQYF
TGCGCCAGCAGCTTACGGGACGGGACCTACGAGCAGTACTTC
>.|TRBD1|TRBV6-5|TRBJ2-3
CASSFLTGVTQYF
TGTGCCAGCAGTTTCCTGACAGGGGTTACGCAGTATTTT
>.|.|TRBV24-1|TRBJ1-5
CATSEARGTYSNQPQHF
TGTGCCACCAGTGAGGCGAGGGGGACTTATAGCAATCAGCCCCAGCATTTT
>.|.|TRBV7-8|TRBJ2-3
CASSLGLITDTQYF
TGTGCCAGCAGCTTGGGACTTATCACAGATACGCAGTATTTT
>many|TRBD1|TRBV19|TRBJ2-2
CASSMGGQGNTGELFF
TGTGCCAGTAGTATGGGAGGACAGGGTAACACCGGGGAGCTGTTTTTT
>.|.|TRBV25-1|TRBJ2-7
CASSAKIIPGYEQYF
TGTGCCAGCAGTGCAAAGATCATTCCGGGCTACGAGCAGTACTTC
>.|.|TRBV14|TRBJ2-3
CASSLYDTQYF
TGTGCCAGCAGCCTGTACGATACGCAGTATTTT
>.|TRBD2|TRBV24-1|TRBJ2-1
CASSGRRGGNNKQFF
TGTGCCTCCAGTGGTAGGCGGGGGGGGAACAATAAGCAGTTCTTC
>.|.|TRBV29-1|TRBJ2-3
CSVAGGTDTQYF
TGCAGCGTTGCAGGTGGGACAGATACGCAGTATTTT
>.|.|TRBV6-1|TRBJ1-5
CASRKGEGFQPQHF
TGTGCCAGCAGGAAAGGGGAGGGTTTTCAGCCCCAGCATTTT
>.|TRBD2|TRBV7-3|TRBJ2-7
CASSFVSGGYEQYF
TGTGCCAGCAGCTTCGTTAGCGGGGGTTACGAGCAGTACTTC
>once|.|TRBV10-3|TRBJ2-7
CASSPLTAYEQYF
TGTGCCAGCAGCCCTCTGACTGCCTACGAGCAGTACTTC
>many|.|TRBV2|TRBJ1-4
CASCKTATNEKLFF
TGTGCCAGCTGCAAGACAGCAACTAATGAAAAACTGTTTTTT
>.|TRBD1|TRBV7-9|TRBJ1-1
CASGDRGYTEAFF
TGTGCCAGCGGGGACAGGGGATACACTGAAGCTTTCTTT
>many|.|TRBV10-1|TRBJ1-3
CASIQTDSGNTIYF
TGCGCCAGCATCCAGACGGACTCTGGAAACACCATATATTTT
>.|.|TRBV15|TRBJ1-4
CATSRDLVGNEKLFF
TGTGCCACCAGCAGAGATCTGGTCGGGAATGAAAAACTGTTTTTT
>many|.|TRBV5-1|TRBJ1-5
CASSLGGTSNQPQHF
TGCGCCAGCAGCTTGGGGGGAACTAGCAATCAGCCCCAGCATTTT
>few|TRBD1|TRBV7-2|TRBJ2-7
CASSADRGGYHEQYF
TGTGCCAGCAGCGCCGACAGGGGAGGTTATCACGAGCAGTACTTC
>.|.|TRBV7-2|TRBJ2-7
CASSQFGQTIGSYEQYF
TGTGCCAGCAGCCAATTCGGACAGACCATCGGAAGTTACGAGCAGTACTTC
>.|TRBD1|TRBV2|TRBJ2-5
CASGQGPGETQYF
TGTGCCAGCGGACAGGGGCCGGGAGAGACCCAGTACTTC
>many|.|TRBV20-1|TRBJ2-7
CSAAGGSYEQYF
TGCAGTGCAGCGGGCGGCTCCTACGAGCAGTACTTC
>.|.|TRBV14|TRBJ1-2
CASSQNPWAGVYGYTF
TGTGCCAGCAGCCAAAATCCCTGGGCAGGGGTCTATGGCTACACCTTC
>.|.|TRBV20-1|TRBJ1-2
CSDRSFQGAYGYTF
TGCAGTGATCGAAGTTTCCAGGGAGCCTATGGCTACACCTTC
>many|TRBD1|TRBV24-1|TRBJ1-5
CATSEGQGGSNQPQHF
TGTGCCACCAGTGAGGGACAGGGGGGAAGCAATCAGCCCCAGCATTTT
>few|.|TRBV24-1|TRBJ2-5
CATSDSAGETQYF
TGTGCCACCAGTGACTCGGCGGGAGAGACCCAGTACTTC
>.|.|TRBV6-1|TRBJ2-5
CASSERGETQYF
TGTGCCAGCAGTGAAAGGGGTGAGACCCAGTACTTC
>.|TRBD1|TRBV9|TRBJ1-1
CASSVGGTGGTEAFF
TGTGCCAGCAGCGTAGGAGGGACAGGGGGCACTGAAGCTTTCTTT
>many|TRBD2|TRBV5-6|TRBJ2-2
CASSLGLAGGPGELFF
TGTGCCAGCAGCTTGGGTCTAGCGGGGGGGCCCGGGGAGCTGTTTTTT
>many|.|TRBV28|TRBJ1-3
CASSLDGLPSGNTIYF
TGTGCCAGCAGTTTGGATGGACTCCCCTCTGGAAACACCATATATTTT
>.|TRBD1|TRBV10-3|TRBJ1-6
CAISPGQGALPLHF
TGTGCCATCAGCCCGGGACAGGGGGCTTTACCCCTCCACTTT
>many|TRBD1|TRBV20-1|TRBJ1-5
CSAYDRARNQPQHF
TGCAGTGCTTACGACAGGGCCAGAAATCAGCCCCAGCATTTT
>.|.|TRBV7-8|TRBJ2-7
CASSLFQDYEQYF
TGTGCCAGCAGCTTATTCCAGGACTACGAGCAGTACTTC
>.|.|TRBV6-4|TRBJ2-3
CASSDSGGGPNTQYF
TGTGCCAGCAGTGACTCGGGGGGGGGGCCGAATACGCAGTATTTT
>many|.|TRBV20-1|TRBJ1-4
CSAAGTAYDGEKLFF
TGCAGTGCCGCGGGGACGGCATATGATGGTGAAAAACTGTTTTTT
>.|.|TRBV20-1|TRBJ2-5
CSARVAGEETQYF
TGCAGTGCTAGAGTTGCAGGGGAGGAGACCCAGTACTTC
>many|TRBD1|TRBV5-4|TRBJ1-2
CASSLGTGLKGYTF
TGTGCCAGCAGCTTGGGGACAGGGCTGAAAGGCTACACCTTC
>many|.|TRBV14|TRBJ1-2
CASSRGYGYTF
TGTGCCAGCAGCCGGGGCTATGGCTACACCTTC
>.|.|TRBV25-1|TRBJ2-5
CASSQQIPETQYF
TGCGCCAGCAGTCAACAGATACCAGAGACCCAGTACTTC
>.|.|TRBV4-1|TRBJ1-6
CASSQGIETTHF
TGCGCCAGCAGCCAAGGGATCGAGACAACGCACTTT
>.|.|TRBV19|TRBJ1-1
CASSIGGGGRMQAFF
TGTGCCAGTAGTATAGGTGGAGGAGGCAGGATGCAAGCTTTCTTT
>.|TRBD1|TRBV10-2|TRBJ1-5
CASREQGNQPQHF
TGCGCCAGCAGGGAACAGGGGAATCAGCCCCAGCATTTT
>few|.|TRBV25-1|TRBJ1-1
CASSGGTLNTEAFF
TGTGCCAGCAGTGGCGGGACTTTGAACACTGAAGCTTTCTTT
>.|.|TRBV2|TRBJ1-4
CASSEQGPINEKLFF
TGTGCCAGCAGCGAACAGGGACCCATTAACGAAAAACTGTTTTTT
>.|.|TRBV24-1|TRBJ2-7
CATSFGRYEQYF
TGTGCCACCAGTTTTGGGAGATACGAGCAGTACTTC
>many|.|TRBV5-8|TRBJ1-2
CASSLAGRLEGYTF
TGTGCCAGCAGCTTGGCTGGGCGGTTGGAGGGCTACACCTTC
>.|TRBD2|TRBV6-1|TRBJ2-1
CAISEATLAGITYNEQFF
TGTGCCATCAGTGAAGCGACCCTAGCGGGGATTACCTACAATGAGCAGTTCTTC
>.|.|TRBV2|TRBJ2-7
CASSEGRAPRYERYF
TGTGCCAGCAGCGAGGGCAGGGCGCCCCGCTACGAGCGGTACTTC
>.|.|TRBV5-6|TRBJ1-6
CASGSQPGYLNSPLHF
TGTGCCAGCGGCTCGCAACCGGGATATCTTAATTCACCCCTCCACTTT
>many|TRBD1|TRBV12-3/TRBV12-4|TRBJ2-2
CASRQGATGELFF
TGTGCCAGCCGACAGGGGGCGACCGGGGAGCTGTTTTTT
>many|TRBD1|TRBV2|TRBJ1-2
CATGQGLAGNYGYTF
TGTGCCACCGGACAGGGGTTAGCGGGAAACTATGGCTACACCTTC
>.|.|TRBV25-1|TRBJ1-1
CASSEAGRTEAFF
TGTGCCAGCAGTGAGGCAGGGAGGACTGAAGCTTTCTTT
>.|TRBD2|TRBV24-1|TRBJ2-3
CATSGASGRDTDTQYF
TGTGCCACCAGTGGGGCTAGCGGGAGGGACACAGATACGCAGTATTTT
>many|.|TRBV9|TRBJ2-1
CASSPQVDNEQFF
TGTGCCAGCAGCCCCCAAGTGGACAATGAGCAGTTCTTC